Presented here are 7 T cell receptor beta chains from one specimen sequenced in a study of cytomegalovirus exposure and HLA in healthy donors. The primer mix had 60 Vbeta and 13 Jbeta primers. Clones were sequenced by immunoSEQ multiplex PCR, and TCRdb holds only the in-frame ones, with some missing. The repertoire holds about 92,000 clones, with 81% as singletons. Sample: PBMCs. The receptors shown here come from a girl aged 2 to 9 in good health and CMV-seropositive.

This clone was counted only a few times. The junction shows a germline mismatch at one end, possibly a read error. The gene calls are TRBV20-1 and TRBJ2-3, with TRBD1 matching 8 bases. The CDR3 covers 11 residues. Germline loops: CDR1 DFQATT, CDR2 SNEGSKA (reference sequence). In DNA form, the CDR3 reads TGCAGTGCTTCCCGAGGGACAGGAGCTAATTTT. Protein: CSASRGTGANF.

This CDR3 reads CASRESSGNTIYF. DNA of the CDR3: TGTGCCAGTCGGGAGTCCTCTGGAAACACCATATATTTT. The rearrangement joins TRBV2 to TRBJ1-3; unclear D gene. Germline V CDR1 and CDR2: SNHLY, FYNNEI. V lost 9 bases, J lost 0 bases, and 9 bases lay in between. The CDR3 length is 13 residues.

CDR3 in DNA: TGTGCCAGCAGCTCCAGAGCGGGAGAAACGGAGACCCAGTACTTC. It encodes CASSSRAGETETQYF. This chain connects TRBV5-4 to TRBJ2-5; 8 nucleotides line up with TRBD2. V shed 3 bases, J shed 5 bases, and the junction held 9 bases outside the gene matches. Looked up from germline, CDR1 is SGHNT and CDR2 is YYREEE (reference sequence). This CDR3 contains 15 residues.

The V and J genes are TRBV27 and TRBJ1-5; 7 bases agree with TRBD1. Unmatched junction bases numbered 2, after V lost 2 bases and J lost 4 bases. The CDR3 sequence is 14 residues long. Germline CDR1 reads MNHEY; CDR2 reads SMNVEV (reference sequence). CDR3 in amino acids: CASSLGTENQPQHF. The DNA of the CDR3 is TGTGCCAGCAGTTTAGGGACAGAGAATCAGCCCCAGCATTTT.

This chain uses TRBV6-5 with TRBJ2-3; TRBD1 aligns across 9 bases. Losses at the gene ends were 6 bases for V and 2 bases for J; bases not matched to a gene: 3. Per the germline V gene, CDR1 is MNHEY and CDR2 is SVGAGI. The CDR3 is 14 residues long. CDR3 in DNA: TGTGCCAGCAGGAGACAGGGGGACACAGATACGCAGTATTTT. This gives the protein CASRRQGDTDTQYF.

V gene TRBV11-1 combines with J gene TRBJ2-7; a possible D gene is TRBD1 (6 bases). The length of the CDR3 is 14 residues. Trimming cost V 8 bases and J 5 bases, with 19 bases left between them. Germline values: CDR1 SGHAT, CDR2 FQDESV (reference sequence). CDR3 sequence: CASGPRTDGHEQYF. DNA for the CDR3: TGTGCCAGCGGCCCCCGGACAGATGGTCACGAGCAGTACTTC.

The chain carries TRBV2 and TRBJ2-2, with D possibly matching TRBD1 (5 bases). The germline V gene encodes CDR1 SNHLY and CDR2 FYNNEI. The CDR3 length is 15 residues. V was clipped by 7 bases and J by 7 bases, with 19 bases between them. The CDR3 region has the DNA TGTGCCAGCAACGTTAGGTGGGGCCAGGGCGGGGAGCTGTTTTTT. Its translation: CASNVRWGQGGELFF.